This T cell receptor beta chain was sequenced for a study of blood T cells in healthy people across ages. This CDR3 is 13 amino acids long. Germline values: CDR1 DFQATT, CDR2 SNEGSKA (reference sequence). This clonotype has only a few counts. Its specificity is not known. Study-wide findings and caveats: In older individuals, TCR beta diversity per million T cells was lower, falling roughly linearly with age.

Next came a second PCR, run for about 7 to 12 cycles, which used a sample-barcoded 5' primer along with a J-beta primer mix. No fewer than 2.5 million CDR3-containing paired-end reads came from each sample. Each CDR3 protein gets one entry after TCRdb re-called the 5' RACE reads with MiXCR. Of under 1 million distinct CDR3 sequences listed, more than 40% were seen once; the top ten hold roughly a fifth. The source is a man in his sixties in good health. This chain links TRBV20-1 with TRBJ1-1; D is ambiguous. Sequenced input: blood. The CDR3 DNA follows: TGCAGACTCCAGGAGGCTGGAGGTACTGAAGCTTTCTTT. This encodes CRLQEAGGTEAFF.